These 32 T cell receptor beta chains share one sample of origin, sequenced in a study of neurological immune-mediated disorders. TCRdb analysed the 5' RACE reads with MiXCR anew, one entry per CDR3 protein. The table shows approximately 50,000 distinct CDR3 sequences, with 10% occurring only once. The sample was PBMCs. The receptor source for this set is a man in his 70s with HTLV-1-associated myelopathy (HAM/TSP).

This clonotype was detected many times. This chain uses TRBV28 with TRBJ1-1; 8 bases are shared with TRBD1. Germline trimming cut 6 bases from V and 1 base from J; bases unmatched to any gene: 7. Per germline, CDR1 MDHEN and CDR2 SYDVKM. The length of the CDR3 is 15 residues. This chain's CDR3 is CASRADRGGNTEAFF. In nucleotides, the CDR3 is TGTGCCAGCAGAGCCGACAGGGGCGGGAACACTGAAGCTTTCTTT.

Ten or more counts support this clonotype. This rearrangement joins TRBV5-6 to TRBJ2-3; TRBD2 matches 7 bases. CDR1 and CDR2 (germline): SGHDT, YYEEEE. This CDR3 comprises 14 residues. The V segment lost 6 bases and the J segment 5 bases; nucleotides outside the gene matches: 9. CDR3 bases: TGTGCCAGCAACCCAGCGGGAATGGTAGATACGCAGTATTTT. This translates into CASNPAGMVDTQYF.

This clonotype has at least ten counts. The J gene is TRBJ2-4, the V gene TRBV20-1; 7 positions agree with TRBD1. CDR3 length: 14 amino acids. Germline V gene sequence: CDR1 DFQATT, CDR2 SNEGSKA (reference sequence). Trimming cost V 5 bases and J 1 base; bases outside gene matches: 5. CDR3 sequence reads: CSAARDSAKNIQYF. The CDR3 DNA sequence: TGCAGTGCTGCCCGGGACAGCGCCAAAAACATTCAGTACTTC.

This clonotype was detected many times. V usage is TRBV7-2 and J usage is TRBJ2-3, with 9 positions matching TRBD2. Germline lookup yields CDR1 SGHTA and CDR2 FQGNSA. The CDR3 runs to 14 residues. The V segment lost 4 bases and the J segment 2 bases; nucleotides outside the gene matches: 1. This CDR3 is CASSSSGATDTQYF. The DNA for the CDR3 is TGTGCCAGCAGCTCTAGCGGGGCCACAGATACGCAGTATTTT.

This clonotype has a count of ten or more. The chain links TRBV11-2 to TRBJ2-6; unclear D gene. This CDR3 is 16 amino acids long. CDR1 and CDR2 from the germline V gene are SGHAT and FQNNGV. V was trimmed by 5 bases and J by 1 base, leaving 12 bases between them. CDR3 in DNA: TGTGCCAGCAGCCCTCGGACGTGGTCTGGGGCCAACGTCCTGACTTTC. Encoded protein: CASSPRTWSGANVLTF. The full variable domain, in which reference TRBV11-2 and TRBJ2-6 provide the parts outside the CDR3, is EAGVAQSPRYKIIEKRQSVAFWCNPISGHATLYWYQQILGQGPKLLIQFQNNGVVDDSQLPKDRFSAERLKGVDSTLKIQPAKLEDSAVYLCASSPRTWSGANVLTFGAGSRLTVL.

The sample holds many counts of this clonotype. The chain employs TRBV12-3 or TRBV12-4 and TRBJ1-6, with D maybe TRBD1 (6 bases). This CDR3 has 16 amino acids. V lost 8 bases and J 6 bases, leaving 20 bases between the germline ends. Written as DNA, the CDR3 is TGTGCCAGCCGAGGGGGGCGTCTTTGGCTTAATTCACCCCTCCACTTT. This codes for CASRGGRLWLNSPLHF.

This clonotype was seen many times. The chain combines TRBV12-3 or TRBV12-4 with TRBJ2-5; D is undetermined. Trimming shortened V by 8 bases and J by 6 bases, and 13 bases separated the two germline ends. The CDR3 contains 12 residues. CDR3 coding DNA: TGTGCCAGCTTGGGAACCTTAAAGACCCAGTACTTC. Translating gives CASLGTLKTQYF.

A few counts support this clonotype. This rearrangement joins TRBV5-1 to TRBJ2-2; the D call may be TRBD1 or TRBD2 (5 bases each). The CDR3 totals 15 residues. Germline CDR1 is SGHRS and CDR2 is YFSETQ. The V gene lost 0 bases and the J gene lost 5 bases, with 11 bases spanning the gap. In DNA form, the CDR3 reads TGCGCCAGCAGCTTGGAAGTTGGGGGTACCGGGGAGCTGTTTTTT. This codes for CASSLEVGGTGELFF.

This clonotype was detected ten times or more. The J gene is TRBJ1-2, the V gene TRBV9; TRBD1 might be the D (6 bases). Trimming took off 3 bases at V and 13 bases at J, with 22 bases between the two ends. Germline V lookup: CDR1 SGDLS, CDR2 YYNGEE. The CDR3 runs to 14 residues. The CDR3 DNA reads TGTGCCAGCAGCGGAATACTACCGGGACACGATCCCACCTTC. Protein sequence: CASSGILPGHDPTF.

The table lists this clonotype with many counts. This CDR3 reads CASSPGSGLASYEQYF. CDR3 DNA sequence: TGTGCCAGCAGTCCCGGCTCGGGACTAGCGAGCTACGAGCAGTACTTC. This sequence joins TRBV7-6 and TRBJ2-7, with 10 bases lining up with TRBD2. The J segment lost 3 bases and the V segment lost 6 bases, leaving 11 bases of the junction unmatched. CDR1 is SGHVS, CDR2 FNYEAQ, per germline. The CDR3 consists of 16 residues.

This clonotype was detected ten times or more. V and J are TRBV5-1 and TRBJ2-3; 8 positions agree with TRBD2. The J segment lost 5 bases and the V segment lost 6 bases, leaving 8 bases of the junction unmatched. The CDR3 is 14 amino acids. Germline CDR1 is SGHRS and CDR2 is YFSETQ. The CDR3 loop reads CASTAGGTGDTQYF. Here the CDR3 DNA reads TGCGCCAGCACCGCGGGAGGAACGGGAGATACGCAGTATTTT. Drawing the rest from reference TRBV5-1 and TRBJ2-3, the complete variable domain is KAGVTQTPRYLIKTRGQQVTLSCSPISGHRSVSWYQQTPGQGLQFLFEYFSETQRNKGNFPGRFSGRQFSNSRSEMNVSTLELGDSALYLCASTAGGTGDTQYFGPGTRLTVL.

This clonotype was picked up many times. The chain recombines TRBV20-1 with TRBJ2-1; a possible D gene is TRBD2 (5 bases). Trimming removed 5 bases from V and 7 bases from J, with 15 bases in between. The CDR3 is 13 amino acids. Germline V gene sequence: CDR1 DFQATT, CDR2 SNEGSKA (reference sequence). CDR3 coding DNA: TGCAGTGCTTCTCTGCGACGGGATAATGAGCAGTTCTTC. Translation: CSASLRRDNEQFF.

This clonotype is deemed medium-sized. The rearrangement links TRBV5-1 to TRBJ2-7, with D uncertain. With 4 bases removed from V and 6 bases from J, the gap between germline ends came to 20 bases. In germline, CDR1 is SGHRS, CDR2 YFSETQ. The CDR3 spans 15 residues. CDR3 sequence reads: CASSAQKQTSTEQYF. CDR3 sequence (DNA): TGCGCCAGCAGCGCTCAGAAGCAGACCTCCACCGAGCAGTACTTC. Full variable domain (rest looked up from reference TRBV5-1 and TRBJ2-7): KAGVTQTPRYLIKTRGQQVTLSCSPISGHRSVSWYQQTPGQGLQFLFEYFSETQRNKGNFPGRFSGRQFSNSRSEMNVSTLELGDSALYLCASSAQKQTSTEQYFGPGTRLTVT.

The chain recombines TRBV7-2 with TRBJ2-7; D is unclear. V gave up 4 bases and J gave up 0 bases, with 13 bases separating them. CDR1 SGHTA and CDR2 FQGNSA come from the germline V gene. This CDR3 is 15 amino acids long. CDR3 DNA: TGTGCCAGCAGCTCACCCAGACGTCGCTCCTACGAGCAGTACTTC. As protein: CASSSPRRRSYEQYF.

The table lists this clonotype with a count of one. This may be a read error, as it is one base from a much larger clone. The chain links TRBV5-1 to TRBJ2-5; no reliable D call. The CDR3 consists of 12 residues. Germline-derived CDR1 and CDR2 are SGHRS and YFSETQ. The V gene lost 3 bases and the J gene lost 4 bases, with 7 bases spanning the gap. CDR3 residues: CASSSETETQYF. The CDR3 DNA reads as TGCGCCAGCAGCTCGGAGACAGAGACCCAGTACTTC.

This clonotype was observed at least ten times. The chain has TRBV7-2 and TRBJ2-6; weak D call: TRBD1 (7 bases). The CDR3 loop spans 15 amino acids. Germline V gives CDR1 SGHTA, CDR2 FQGNSA. Trimming removed 7 bases from V and 1 base from J, with 11 bases in between. CDR3 in amino acids: CASMAGGSGANVLTF. Here the CDR3 DNA reads TGTGCCAGCATGGCAGGGGGGTCTGGGGCCAACGTCCTGACTTTC.

The table lists this clonotype with many counts. CDR3 protein: CASSPNSGSGANVLTF. The CDR3 DNA reads as TGTGCCAGCAGCCCGAACTCCGGGTCCGGGGCCAACGTCCTGACTTTC. This sequence joins TRBV3-1 and TRBJ2-6; D uncertain. Germline lookup yields CDR1 LGHDT and CDR2 YNNKEL (reference sequence). V was clipped by 4 bases and J by 4 bases, with 14 bases between them. The CDR3 runs 16 residues. Full variable domain (outside the CDR3, taken from reference TRBV3-1 and TRBJ2-6): DTAVSQTPKYLVTQMGNDKSIKCEQNLGHDTMYWYKQDSKKFLKIMFSYNNKELIINETVPNRFSPKSPDKAHLNLHINSLELGDSAVYFCASSPNSGSGANVLTFGAGSRLTVL.

This clonotype was found many times. The chain employs TRBV9 and TRBJ2-2; D not resolved. The V gene lost 0 bases and the J gene lost 2 bases, with 5 bases spanning the gap. The CDR3 sequence is 14 residues long. Germline assignment: CDR1 SGDLS and CDR2 YYNGEE. DNA of the CDR3: TGTGCCAGCAGCGTAGCGGTCAACACCGGGGAGCTGTTTTTT. Its protein is CASSVAVNTGELFF.

This clonotype has a count of ten or more. The chain uses TRBV20-1 and TRBJ2-1; 11 nucleotides line up with TRBD2. V gave up 3 bases and J gave up 2 bases; unmatched junction bases: 3. This CDR3 is 15 amino acids long. Germline CDR1 DFQATT, CDR2 SNEGSKA (reference sequence). This chain's CDR3 is CSARELAGAYNEQFF. The CDR3, as DNA: TGCAGTGCTAGGGAACTAGCGGGAGCCTACAATGAGCAGTTCTTC.

This clonotype has just a few counts. Possible read error: a much larger clone is one base away. V gene TRBV29-1 combines with J gene TRBJ1-1, with D tentatively TRBD1 (6 bases). Germline CDR1 and CDR2: SQVTM and ANQGSEA. The CDR3 has 13 residues. CDR3 in DNA: TGCATCTCCTGGGGGGGGCGAGGGTCTGAAGCTTTCTTT. Translating it yields CISWGGRGSEAFF.

This clonotype was found many times. The chain combines TRBV12-3 or TRBV12-4 with TRBJ2-1, with D tentatively TRBD1 (5 bases). CDR3 length: 11 residues. V was cut by 4 bases and J by 9 bases, with 7 bases left in between. CDR3 sequence (DNA): TGTGCCAGCAGTTGGGGCCCTGAGCAGTTCTTC. Amino acids: CASSWGPEQFF.

The chain employs TRBV20-1 and TRBJ2-7; 10 nucleotides agree with TRBD2. There are 13 residues in the CDR3. The trim removed 8 bases at V and 6 bases at J, leaving 10 bases unmatched. Germline V lookup: CDR1 DFQATT, CDR2 SNEGSKA (reference sequence). In DNA, the CDR3 is TGCAGTCGGACCGGGACTAGCGCCGGCGAGCAGTACTTC. This sequence encodes CSRTGTSAGEQYF.

This clonotype was observed a few times. The chain employs TRBV7-8 and TRBJ2-5, with D perhaps TRBD2 (6 bases). CDR1 is SGHVS and CDR2 is FQNEAQ in the germline V gene. The CDR3 is made up of 14 amino acids. V was cut by 5 bases and J by 5 bases, with 15 bases left in between. CDR3 in DNA: TGTGCCAGCAGCCCGGCCGGGACTGGCGAGACCCAGTACTTC. The encoded protein is CASSPAGTGETQYF.

At least ten counts were recorded for this clonotype. The chain combines TRBV20-1 with TRBJ2-7; 10 bases map to TRBD2. V lost 6 bases and J lost 3; bases outside the gene matches: 5. The CDR3 runs to 13 residues. CDR1 is DFQATT and CDR2 is SNEGSKA in the germline V gene (reference sequence). CDR3 sequence reads: CSARTSGFYEQYF. CDR3 DNA sequence: TGCAGTGCCAGGACTAGCGGCTTCTACGAGCAGTACTTC.

This clonotype was detected ten times or more. This chain joins TRBV7-2 and TRBJ2-7, with D perhaps TRBD1 (6 bases). V was pared by 4 bases and J by 4 bases, with 8 bases between. The CDR3 sequence is 12 residues long. Germline assignment: CDR1 SGHTA and CDR2 FQGNSA. The CDR3 region has the DNA TGTGCCAGCAGCTCACAGGGTTACGAGCAGTACTTC. This sequence encodes CASSSQGYEQYF.

The table lists this clonotype with many counts. The chain carries TRBV20-1 and TRBJ2-7; 7 bases match TRBD2. CDR1 is DFQATT and CDR2 is SNEGSKA in the germline V gene (reference sequence). The V segment lost 4 bases and the J segment 1 base; nucleotides outside the gene matches: 7. This CDR3 comprises 14 residues. Written as DNA, the CDR3 is TGCAGTGCTAACGAAGCGGGACCGTCCTACGAGCAGTACTTC. Translated: CSANEAGPSYEQYF.

This clonotype came up many times. The V and J genes are TRBV29-1 and TRBJ1-5; no clear D. Germline values: CDR1 SQVTM, CDR2 ANQGSEA. V was cut by 7 bases and J by 3 bases, with 13 bases left in between. The CDR3 is 13 residues long. The CDR3 sequence is CSALDGSNQPQHF. The CDR3 DNA is TGCAGCGCCCTGGACGGATCCAATCAGCCCCAGCATTTT.

There are many counts of this clonotype. The V call is TRBV9, the J call TRBJ2-3; the D gene is possibly TRBD2 (5 bases). This CDR3 has 14 amino acids. Trimming shortened V by 0 bases and J by 6 bases, and 11 bases separated the two germline ends. The germline CDR1 and CDR2 sequences are SGDLS and YYNGEE. The CDR3 sequence: CASSVVEGEDTQYF. In DNA, the CDR3 is TGTGCCAGCAGCGTAGTTGAGGGAGAGGATACGCAGTATTTT. Combining the CDR3 with reference TRBV9 and TRBJ2-3 gives the whole variable domain DSGVTQTPKHLITATGQRVTLRCSPRSGDLSVYWYQQSLDQGLQFLIQYYNGEERAKGNILERFSAQQFPDLHSELNLSSLELGDSALYFCASSVVEGEDTQYFGPGTRLTVL.

The table lists this clonotype with many counts. The chain recombines TRBV21-1 with TRBJ2-5; TRBD1 is taken as the D call from the table, unchecked against the DNA. TRBV21-1 is a pseudogene segment. The CDR3 runs 12 residues. CDR3 sequence: CACRGAKETQYF. In DNA form, the CDR3 reads TGTGCCTGCCGGGGAGCCAAAGAGACCCAGTACTTC.

This clonotype was counted ten times or more. The chain employs TRBV28 and TRBJ1-6; D not resolved. CDR1 is MDHEN and CDR2 is SYDVKM in the germline V gene. This CDR3 has 11 amino acids. The V and J ends lost 3 bases and 12 bases respectively, with 6 bases between them. In nucleotides, the CDR3 is TGTGCCAGCAGTTTTGGGTTACCCCTCCACTTT. Translating it yields CASSFGLPLHF. Supplemented by reference TRBV28 and TRBJ1-6, the full variable domain reads DVKVTQSSRYLVKRTGEKVFLECVQDMDHENMFWYRQDPGLGLRLIYFSYDVKMKEKGDIPEGYSVSREKKERFSLILESASTNQTSMYLCASSFGLPLHFGNGTRLTVT.

This clonotype was detected ten times or more. This chain joins TRBV12-3 or TRBV12-4 and TRBJ1-2; 7 bases fit TRBD1. V dropped 6 bases and J dropped 8; count of bases not matched to a gene: 9. The CDR3 sequence is 13 residues long. The CDR3 DNA is TGTGCCAGCAGACCTGACAGGGTGGCAGGCTACACCTTC. This sequence encodes CASRPDRVAGYTF.

This clonotype is medium-sized (0.01 to 0.1%) by share. The chain recombines TRBV15 with TRBJ1-1; 7 bases are shared with TRBD1. This CDR3 comprises 15 residues. V lost 0 bases and J lost 4; bases outside the gene matches: 5. CDR1 is LNHNV and CDR2 is YYDKDF in the germline V gene (reference sequence). In DNA form, the CDR3 reads TGTGCCACCAGCAGAGATCGAGAGGGGGCCACTGAAGCTTTCTTT. This translates into CATSRDREGATEAFF.